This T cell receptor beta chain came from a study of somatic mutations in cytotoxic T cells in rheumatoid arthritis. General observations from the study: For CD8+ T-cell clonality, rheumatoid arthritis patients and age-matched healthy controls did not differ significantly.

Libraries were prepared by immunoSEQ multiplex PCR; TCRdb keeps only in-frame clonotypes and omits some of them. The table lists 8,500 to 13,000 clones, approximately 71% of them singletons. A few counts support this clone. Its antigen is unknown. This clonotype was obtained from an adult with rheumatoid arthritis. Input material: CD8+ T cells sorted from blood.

The CDR3 reads CASSPTGGNQPQHF. The CDR3 bases are TGTGCCAGCAGCCCCACCGGGGGCAATCAGCCCCAGCATTTT. The chain employs TRBV7-6 and TRBJ1-5; D not certain. Germline CDR1 reads SGHVS; CDR2 reads FNYEAQ. This CDR3 spans 14 amino acids. The V and J ends lost 5 bases and 2 bases respectively, with 10 bases between them.